This T cell receptor (beta chain) was recovered during a study of T cell responses to AZD1222 COVID-19 vaccine. Sequencing used immunoSEQ multiplex PCR; TCRdb keeps in-frame clones, though not all of them. The data show about 120,000 clones, with just over 85% seen just once and 17% held by the top ten. Germline CDR1 reads PRHDT; CDR2 reads FYEKMQ (reference sequence). With 5 bases clipped from V and 3 bases from J, the junction kept 0 bases outside the gene matches. This CDR3 region has 12 residues. This specimen was peripheral blood, taken 28 days after the second AZD1222 dose. The chain joins TRBV13 to TRBJ2-7; TRBD1 aligns across 8 bases. The clonotype originates from an adult who received the AZD1222 COVID-19 vaccine. In DNA, the CDR3 is TGTGCCAGCAGCGGACAGGGCTACGAGCAGTACTTC. This gives the protein CASSGQGYEQYF. Looking up the rest from reference TRBV13 and TRBJ2-7 gives the full variable domain: AAGVIQSPRHLIKEKRETATLKCYPIPRHDTVYWYQQGPGQDPQFLISFYEKMQSDKGSIPDRFSAQQFSDYHSELNMSSLELGDSALYFCASSGQGYEQYFGPGTRLTVT.